This T cell receptor beta chain was documented in a study of blood T cell repertoires in COVID-19. Clinical history as reported by participants underpinned cohort assignment. Cohort 3 recovered donors had two negative PCRs, clearance, or symptom resolution. The assay was immunoSEQ multiplex PCR, and TCRdb's table has in-frame clones only and misses some. In the table there are hundreds of thousands of clones, around 91% of which are singletons. Trimming removed 4 bases from V and 0 bases from J, with 12 bases in between. Germline-derived CDR1 and CDR2 are SNHLY and FYNNEI. The CDR3 contains 15 residues.

The specimen sequenced was PBMCs or T cells enriched from blood (not recorded which). The TCR comes from a man aged 25 to 40 who had recovered from COVID-19. The chain recombines TRBV2 with TRBJ1-2; D remains unclear. CDR3 protein: CASSVNKQPNYGYTF. CDR3 sequence (DNA): TGTGCCAGCAGTGTCAATAAACAGCCTAACTATGGCTACACCTTC.